This T cell receptor (beta chain) is from a study of CD8 T cells in ankylosing spondylitis. Overall study results and limits: Significantly higher representation of disease-linked clones was reported for matched ankylosing spondylitis synovial fluid. What seemed typical of ankylosing spondylitis blood was a TCR beta motif built from about eight highly homologous variants. Several of the motif variants were reported before in synovial fluid and blood from reactive arthritis.

This clonotype was detected ten times or more. The antigen is undetermined. This CDR3 spans 14 amino acids. J was trimmed by 8 bases and V by 5 bases; bases with no gene match: 8. TCRdb re-derived calls from the 5' RACE reads in MiXCR, one entry per CDR3 protein. The data hold about 340,000 distinct CDR3 sequences, with approximately 15% observed a single time. The clonotype comes from a male donor with ankylosing spondylitis or in good health (not recorded which). The sequenced material came from blood, either unsorted or a sorted T cell fraction (not recorded which). V gene TRBV12-3 or TRBV12-4 combines with J gene TRBJ2-1, with 8 bases that match TRBD1. DNA of the CDR3: TGTGCCAGCAGTCTCAGGGGGCCCGGCGATGAGCAGTTCTTC. Its translation is CASSLRGPGDEQFF.